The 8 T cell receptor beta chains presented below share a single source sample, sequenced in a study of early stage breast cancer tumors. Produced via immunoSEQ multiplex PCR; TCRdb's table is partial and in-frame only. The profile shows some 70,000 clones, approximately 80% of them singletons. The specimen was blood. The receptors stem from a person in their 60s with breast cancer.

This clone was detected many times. CDR3 amino acids: CAIRGAGYGYTF. Here the CDR3 DNA reads TGTGCCATTAGGGGAGCTGGATATGGCTACACCTTC. The chain is built from TRBV30 and TRBJ1-2; a possible D gene is TRBD1 (5 bases). Germline V CDR1 and CDR2: GTSNPN, SVGIG (reference sequence). V lost 8 bases and J lost 5, with 15 bases in between. The CDR3 runs 12 residues.

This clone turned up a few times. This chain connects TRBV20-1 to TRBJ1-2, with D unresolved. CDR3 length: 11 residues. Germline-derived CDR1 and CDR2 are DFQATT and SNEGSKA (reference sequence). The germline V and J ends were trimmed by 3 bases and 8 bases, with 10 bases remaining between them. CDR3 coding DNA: TGCAGTGCTAGCCACTCCAGCGGCTACACCTTC. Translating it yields CSASHSSGYTF.

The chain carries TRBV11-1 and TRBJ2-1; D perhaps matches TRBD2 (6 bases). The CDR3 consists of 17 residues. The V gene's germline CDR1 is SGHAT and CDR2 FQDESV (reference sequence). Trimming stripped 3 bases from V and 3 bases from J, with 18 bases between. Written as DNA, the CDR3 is TGTGCCAGCAGCTTGAGCCGCCGGGGGTCTTTCTACAATGAGCAGTTCTTC. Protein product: CASSLSRRGSFYNEQFF.

The CDR3 region has the DNA TGTGCCAGCAGCGAAACTAGCGGGAGGTACGAGCAGTACTTC. Its protein is CASSETSGRYEQYF. The rearrangement uses TRBV5-6 and TRBJ2-7; TRBD2 matches 12 bases. V was pared by 4 bases and J by 4 bases, with 3 bases of the junction left unmatched. The CDR3 is 14 amino acids. Looked up from germline, CDR1 is SGHDT and CDR2 is YYEEEE. Full variable domain (outside the CDR3, taken from reference TRBV5-6 and TRBJ2-7): DAGVTQSPTHLIKTRGQQVTLRCSPKSGHDTVSWYQQALGQGPQFIFQYYEEEERQRGNFPDRFSGHQFPNYSSELNVNALLLGDSALYLCASSETSGRYEQYFGPGTRLTVT.

The CDR3 loop reads CSVEEGYEQYF. The DNA for the CDR3 is TGCAGCGTTGAAGAGGGGTACGAGCAGTACTTC. The V gene is TRBV29-1, the J gene TRBJ2-7, with D unresolved. Looked up from germline, CDR1 is SQVTM and CDR2 is ANQGSEA. This CDR3 has 11 residues. Trimming left V 0 bases short and J 4 bases short, with 4 bases between.

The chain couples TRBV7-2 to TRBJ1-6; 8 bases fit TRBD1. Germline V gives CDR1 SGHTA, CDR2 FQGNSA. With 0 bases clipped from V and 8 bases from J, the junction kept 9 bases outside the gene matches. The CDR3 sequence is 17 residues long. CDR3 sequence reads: CASSLADRAYIDSPLHF. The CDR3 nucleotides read TGTGCCAGCAGCTTAGCGGACAGGGCCTATATCGATTCACCCCTCCACTTT.

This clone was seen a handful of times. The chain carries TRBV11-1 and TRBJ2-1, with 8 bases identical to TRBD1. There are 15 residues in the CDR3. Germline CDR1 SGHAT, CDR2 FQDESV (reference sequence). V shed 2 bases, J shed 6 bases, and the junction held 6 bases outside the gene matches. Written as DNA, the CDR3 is TGTGCCAGCAGCTTATCCTGGACAGGGACCAATGAGCAGTTCTTC. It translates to CASSLSWTGTNEQFF.

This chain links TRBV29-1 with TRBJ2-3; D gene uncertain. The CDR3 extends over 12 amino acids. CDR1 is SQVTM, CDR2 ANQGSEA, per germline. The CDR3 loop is CSSGQHTDTQYF. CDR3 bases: TGCAGTTCAGGTCAGCACACAGATACGCAGTATTTT.